A single sample is the source of the 30 T cell receptor beta chains below, sequenced in a study of blood T cell repertoires in COVID-19. Libraries were prepared by immunoSEQ multiplex PCR; TCRdb keeps only in-frame clonotypes and omits some of them. The sample has 200,000 to 300,000 clones, 65% to 90% seen once. Sample: peripheral blood. Receptors were obtained from a man aged 25-40 years with active or convalescent COVID-19.

The V call is TRBV6-2 or TRBV6-3, the J call TRBJ1-6; D is perhaps TRBD1 (6 bases). The CDR3 is made up of 16 amino acids. V was clipped by 5 bases and J by 7 bases, with 18 bases between them. Germline CDR1 and CDR2: MNHEY and SVGEGT. The DNA of the CDR3 is TGTGCCAGCAGTCCGCGACAGGCCTCCGCGAATTCACCCCTCCACTTT. The encoded protein is CASSPRQASANSPLHF.

This clone was observed once. V is TRBV6-1 and J is TRBJ1-2, with D tentatively TRBD1 (6 bases). V was trimmed by 3 bases and J by 7 bases, leaving 15 bases between them. The CDR3 sequence is 14 residues long. CDR1 and CDR2 from the germline V gene are MNHNS and SASEGT. Written as DNA, the CDR3 is TGTGCCAGCAGTGAGACACGACGGGGGGCTGGCTACACCTTC. This translates into CASSETRRGAGYTF.

The J gene is TRBJ2-7, the V gene TRBV5-1; TRBD1 aligns across 11 bases. Germline trimming cut 4 bases from V and 6 bases from J; bases unmatched to any gene: 9. Germline V CDR1 and CDR2: SGHRS, YFSETQ. This CDR3 is 15 amino acids long. The CDR3 region is CASSVSGTGGSEQYF. In DNA, the CDR3 is TGCGCCAGCAGCGTATCCGGGACAGGGGGTTCCGAGCAGTACTTC. The full variable domain, with the rest looked up from reference TRBV5-1 and TRBJ2-7, is KAGVTQTPRYLIKTRGQQVTLSCSPISGHRSVSWYQQTPGQGLQFLFEYFSETQRNKGNFPGRFSGRQFSNSRSEMNVSTLELGDSALYLCASSVSGTGGSEQYFGPGTRLTVT.

For the CDR3, the DNA is TGTGCCAGCAGCTGGGGGGGGACTACCGACAATGAGCAGTTCTTC. It codes for CASSWGGTTDNEQFF. The chain has TRBV7-2 and TRBJ2-1, with 7 positions matching TRBD2. The germline V gene encodes CDR1 SGHTA and CDR2 FQGNSA. The CDR3 is made up of 15 amino acids. Trimming cost V 4 bases and J 5 bases; bases outside gene matches: 8.

This chain links TRBV4-3 with TRBJ1-2; D may be TRBD1 (5 bases). This CDR3 is built from 15 residues. CDR1 is LGHNA and CDR2 is YSLEER in the germline V gene. V dropped 4 bases and J dropped 0 bases, with 12 bases sitting between them. The CDR3 region is CASSRVKGSNYGYTF. The DNA of the CDR3 is TGCGCCAGCAGCCGCGTAAAGGGGTCTAACTATGGCTACACCTTC.

The V and J genes are TRBV5-3 and TRBJ2-5; 8 bases fit TRBD2. TRBV5-3 is an open reading frame, and its role is uncertain. The CDR3 is 16 amino acids. V dropped 1 base and J dropped 0; count of bases not matched to a gene: 5. As DNA, the CDR3 is TGTGCCAGAAGCTTGTCCGAGCGGGGGTACCAAGAGACCCAGTACTTC. This encodes CARSLSERGYQETQYF.

In its sample, this clone was seen once. J is TRBJ2-3 and V is TRBV9; D remains ambiguous. Germline V gene lookup returns CDR1 SGDLS and CDR2 YYNGEE. This CDR3 contains 12 residues. V was trimmed by 3 bases and J by 5 bases, leaving 7 bases between them. CDR3 coding DNA: TGTGCCAGCAGCGATCAGCGAGATACGCAGTATTTT. As protein: CASSDQRDTQYF.

The CDR3 sequence is CASSFYRGGQNTEAFF. The CDR3 DNA follows: TGTGCCAGCAGCTTCTACAGGGGGGGTCAGAACACTGAAGCTTTCTTT. The genes are TRBV5-4 and TRBJ1-1; the match to TRBD1 covers 8 bases. The junction had 7 bases not matched to a gene; V was cut back by 2 bases and J by 1 base. The CDR3 consists of 16 residues. Germline CDR1 reads SGHNT; CDR2 reads YYREEE (reference sequence).

The V call is TRBV5-1, the J call TRBJ1-2; 7 bases align to TRBD1. This CDR3 is built from 15 residues. V lost 0 bases, J lost 6 bases, and 8 bases stayed unmatched. Germline lookup yields CDR1 SGHRS and CDR2 YFSETQ. The CDR3 spells CASSLAQGGPDGYTF. The CDR3 DNA follows: TGCGCCAGCAGCTTGGCCCAGGGGGGCCCGGATGGCTACACCTTC.

The chain uses TRBV5-8 and TRBJ2-1; possible D gene TRBD2, 6 bases. The CDR3 is made up of 14 amino acids. V dropped 1 base and J dropped 4 bases, with 9 bases sitting between them. The V gene's germline CDR1 is SGHTS and CDR2 YDEGEE. The CDR3 region is CASSLYGTYNEQFF. The CDR3 DNA sequence: TGTGCCAGCAGCTTGTATGGGACTTACAATGAGCAGTTCTTC.

This clone was picked up a small number of times. V gene TRBV9 combines with J gene TRBJ2-2; 10 nucleotides match TRBD2. The junction had 5 bases not matched to a gene; V was cut back by 3 bases and J by 6 bases. The CDR3 extends over 15 amino acids. The germline gives CDR1 SGDLS, CDR2 YYNGEE. CDR3 bases: TGTGCCAGCAGCGCTAGCGGGGGCGGGTCCGGGGAGCTGTTTTTT. Protein sequence: CASSASGGGSGELFF.

The rearrangement links TRBV1 to TRBJ2-3; TRBD2 is the table's D call, not checked against the DNA. TRBV1 is termed a pseudogene. The CDR3 contains 17 residues. Here the CDR3 DNA reads TGCACCAGCACCGTCCCGGGACTAGCGGGGGACCATTATACGCAGTATTTT. Translation: CTSTVPGLAGDHYTQYF.

CDR3 bases: TGTGCCAGCAGCTCGACAGGGGTATGGTATGGCTACACCTTC. Encoded protein: CASSSTGVWYGYTF. The V and J genes are TRBV28 and TRBJ1-2; 8 bases are a match to TRBD1. Germline-derived CDR1 and CDR2 are MDHEN and SYDVKM. Losses at the gene ends were 6 bases for V and 5 bases for J; bases not matched to a gene: 8. This CDR3 spans 14 amino acids.

The chain uses TRBV7-2 and TRBJ2-7, with 8 bases identical to TRBD2. Germline lookup yields CDR1 SGHTA and CDR2 FQGNSA. The junction had 14 bases not matched to a gene; V was cut back by 3 bases and J by 4 bases. This CDR3 spans 17 amino acids. The CDR3 protein is CASSFDQTGLDPYEQYF. DNA of the CDR3: TGTGCCAGCAGCTTTGATCAAACGGGACTAGACCCATACGAGCAGTACTTC.

This clone was counted between two and nine times. The rearrangement uses TRBV3-1 (or the pseudogene TRBV3-2) and TRBJ1-3, with D perhaps matching TRBD1 (6 bases). Trimming stripped 2 bases from V and 9 bases from J, with 8 bases between. Germline CDR1 reads LGHDT; CDR2 reads YNNKEL (reference sequence). The CDR3 has 12 residues. The CDR3: CASSQQGFTIYF. CDR3 nucleotides: TGTGCCAGCAGCCAACAGGGGTTCACCATATATTTT.

The chain uses TRBV6-5 and TRBJ1-4, with 8 nucleotides matching TRBD1. The CDR3 extends over 15 amino acids. The germline V gene has CDR1 MNHEY and CDR2 SVGAGI. Germline trimming cut 1 base from V and 5 bases from J; bases unmatched to any gene: 3. The CDR3 loop is CASSYFRTGNEKLFF. In nucleotides, the CDR3 is TGTGCCAGCAGTTACTTTAGGACAGGGAATGAAAAACTGTTTTTT.

The J gene is TRBJ2-2, the V gene TRBV20-1; D is ambiguous. CDR1 is DFQATT and CDR2 is SNEGSKA in the germline V gene (reference sequence). Trimming left V 3 bases short and J 4 bases short, with 12 bases between. The CDR3 is 14 amino acids. This CDR3 reads CSASAYHFTGELFF. The DNA for the CDR3 is TGCAGTGCTAGTGCCTATCATTTCACCGGGGAGCTGTTTTTT.

The chain recombines TRBV2 with TRBJ1-1; 8 bases map to TRBD1. Germline CDR1 is SNHLY and CDR2 is FYNNEI. The trim removed 5 bases at V and 1 base at J, leaving 3 bases unmatched. The length of the CDR3 is 14 residues. The CDR3 region is CASSIGQGNTEAFF. The CDR3 nucleotides read TGTGCCAGCAGTATAGGACAGGGGAACACTGAAGCTTTCTTT.

V and J are TRBV6-5 and TRBJ1-1; 10 nucleotides line up with TRBD1. The CDR3 spans 15 residues. CDR1 is MNHEY, CDR2 SVGAGI, per germline. The J segment lost 5 bases and the V segment lost 2 bases, leaving 5 bases of the junction unmatched. CDR3: CASSYADRGRTEAFF. In DNA form, the CDR3 reads TGTGCCAGCAGTTACGCCGACAGGGGGCGGACTGAAGCTTTCTTT.

This clone showed up just once. For the CDR3, the DNA is TGTGCCTCAACCAGTAGACTCAGCACAGATACGCAGTATTTT. Protein sequence: CASTSRLSTDTQYF. The chain has TRBV19 and TRBJ2-3; D is undetermined. Trimming shortened V by 11 bases and J by 0 bases, and 15 bases separated the two germline ends. This CDR3 comprises 14 residues. From germline, CDR1 is LNHDA and CDR2 SQIVND (reference sequence).

The chain is built from TRBV27 and TRBJ1-6, with no clear D. This CDR3 has 12 residues. With 8 bases removed from V and 7 bases from J, the gap between germline ends came to 9 bases. Germline CDR1 and CDR2: MNHEY and SMNVEV (reference sequence). CDR3 sequence (DNA): TGTGCCAGCTCTAACCCAAATTCACCCCTCCACTTT. Translating gives CASSNPNSPLHF.

This clone was seen just once. V and J are TRBV6-6 and TRBJ2-7; TRBD1 matches at 7 bases. Germline CDR1 reads MNHNY; CDR2 reads SVGAGI (reference sequence). The CDR3 runs to 14 residues. Trimming cost V 10 bases and J 7 bases; bases outside gene matches: 16. The CDR3 DNA follows: TGTGCCACGACCCAGGGACAGACTTTAGTTGAGCAGTACTTC. Protein product: CATTQGQTLVEQYF.

The chain's CDR3 is CASSQAKGLGNSPLHF. CDR3 coding DNA: TGCGCCAGCAGCCAAGCGAAGGGGCTAGGGAATTCACCCCTCCACTTT. The chain is built from TRBV4-1 and TRBJ1-6; D is perhaps TRBD1 (5 bases). CDR3 length: 16 residues. From germline, CDR1 is MGHRA and CDR2 YSYEKL. V lost 1 base and J lost 7, with 14 bases in between.

The chain carries TRBV5-4 and TRBJ1-1; D is uncertain. The germline gives CDR1 SGHNT, CDR2 YYREEE (reference sequence). V shed 2 bases and J shed 5 bases, with 10 bases lying between them. The CDR3 sequence is 13 residues long. The CDR3 loop is CASSFRGGTEAFF. The CDR3 region has the DNA TGTGCCAGCAGCTTTCGGGGAGGGACTGAAGCTTTCTTT.

This chain uses TRBV4-1 with TRBJ1-2, with a possible D match to TRBD1 (5 bases). This CDR3 contains 16 residues. The V end was cut by 1 base, the J end by 5 bases, with 17 bases between. Germline V CDR1 and CDR2: MGHRA, YSYEKL. This CDR3 reads CASSQGLGGFGYGYTF. DNA for the CDR3: TGCGCCAGCAGCCAAGGATTGGGGGGGTTTGGGTATGGCTACACCTTC.

The chain combines TRBV13 with TRBJ2-7, with TRBD2 matching over 15 bases. V lost 5 bases to trimming and J lost 7 bases; unmatched junction nucleotides: 12. The CDR3 consists of 17 residues. Germline CDR1 PRHDT, CDR2 FYEKMQ (reference sequence). The CDR3 protein is CASSRTSGGGPAGEQYF. The CDR3 coding sequence is TGTGCCAGCAGCCGGACTAGCGGGGGGGGACCGGCTGGAGAGCAGTACTTC.

This chain links TRBV24-1 with TRBJ2-7; 11 nucleotides line up with TRBD1. The CDR3 has 16 amino acids. CDR1 is KGHDR and CDR2 is SFDVKD in the germline V gene. The junction had 5 bases not matched to a gene; V was cut back by 0 bases and J by 5 bases. Here the CDR3 reads CATSDLPRTGGNEQYF. CDR3 in DNA: TGTGCCACCAGTGATTTGCCCAGGACAGGGGGCAACGAGCAGTACTTC.

The chain uses TRBV18 and TRBJ1-5; no clear D gene. Trimming took 5 bases from V and 7 from J, leaving 12 bases between them. The germline CDR1 and CDR2 sequences are KGHSH and LQKENI. The CDR3 extends over 13 amino acids. CDR3 in DNA: TGTGCCAGCTCAGGAGGCCTTGGGCAGCCCCAGCATTTT. Protein: CASSGGLGQPQHF.

J is TRBJ2-7 and V is TRBV5-1; 10 positions agree with TRBD2. Germline lookup yields CDR1 SGHRS and CDR2 YFSETQ. The junction had 8 bases not matched to a gene; V was cut back by 4 bases and J by 4 bases. The CDR3 extends over 15 amino acids. CDR3 in DNA: TGCGCCAGCAGCCCTGCTAGCGGGGGTACATACGAGCAGTACTTC. This encodes CASSPASGGTYEQYF.

The CDR3 coding sequence is TGTGCCAGCAGTTTCCTCCTGGGGAGGTTCGGAGGCTACACCTTC. Translating gives CASSFLLGRFGGYTF. The rearrangement uses TRBV6-5 and TRBJ1-2; the D is unclear. The germline gives CDR1 MNHEY, CDR2 SVGAGI. Deletions cut 4 bases from V and 8 bases from J, with 20 bases between. The CDR3 has 15 amino acids.